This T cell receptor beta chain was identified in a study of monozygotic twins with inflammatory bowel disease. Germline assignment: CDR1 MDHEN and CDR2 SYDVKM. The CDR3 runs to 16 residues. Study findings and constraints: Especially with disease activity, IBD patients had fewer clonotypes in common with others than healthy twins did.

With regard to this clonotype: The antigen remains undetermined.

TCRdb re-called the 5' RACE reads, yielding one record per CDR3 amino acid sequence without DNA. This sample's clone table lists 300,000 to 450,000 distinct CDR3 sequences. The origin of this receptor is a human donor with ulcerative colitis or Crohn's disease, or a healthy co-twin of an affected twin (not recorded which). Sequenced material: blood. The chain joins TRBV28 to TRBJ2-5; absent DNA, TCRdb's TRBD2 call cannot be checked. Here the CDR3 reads CASSFLVAGVQETQYF.